This T cell receptor (beta chain) was sequenced during a study of response to subunit inactivated influenza vaccine. Whole-study results and caveats: T cells newly recruited by each seasonal influenza vaccination are few, the authors suggested.

The V gene end was trimmed by 5 bases and the J gene end by 13 bases; junction bases not matched to a gene: 13. The CDR3 totals 13 residues. The germline CDR1 and CDR2 sequences are PRHDT and FYEKMQ (reference sequence). A remark on this clonotype: Its antigen is unknown.

MiXCR, run by TCRdb on the RT-PCR reads, gives a single entry per CDR3 protein. Here the sample spans about 780,000 distinct CDR3 sequences, less than 20% being singletons. The starting material was PBMCs from blood, obtained 5 days after vaccination. V gene TRBV13 combines with J gene TRBJ2-5; TRBD1 matches at 7 bases. The source is a man aged 50-59 years who received an inactivated influenza vaccine. CDR3 DNA: TGTGCCAGCAGCCCGTCCCGGGACAGTTCGGCGTACTTC. Residues: CASSPSRDSSAYF.